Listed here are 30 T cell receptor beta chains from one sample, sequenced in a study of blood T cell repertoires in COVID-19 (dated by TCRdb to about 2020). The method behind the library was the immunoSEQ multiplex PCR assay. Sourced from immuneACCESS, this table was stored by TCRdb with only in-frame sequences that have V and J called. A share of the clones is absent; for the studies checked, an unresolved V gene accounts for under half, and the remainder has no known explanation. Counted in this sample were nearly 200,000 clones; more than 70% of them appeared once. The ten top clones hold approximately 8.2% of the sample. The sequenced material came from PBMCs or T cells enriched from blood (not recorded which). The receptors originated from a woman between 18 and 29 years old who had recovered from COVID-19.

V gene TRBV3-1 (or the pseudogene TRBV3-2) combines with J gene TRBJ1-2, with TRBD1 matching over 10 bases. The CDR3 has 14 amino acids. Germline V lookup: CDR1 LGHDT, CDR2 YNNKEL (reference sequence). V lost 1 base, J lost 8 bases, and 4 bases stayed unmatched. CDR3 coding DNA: TGTGCCAGCAGCCAAGCAGACAGGGGGCTCGGCTACACCTTC. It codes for CASSQADRGLGYTF.

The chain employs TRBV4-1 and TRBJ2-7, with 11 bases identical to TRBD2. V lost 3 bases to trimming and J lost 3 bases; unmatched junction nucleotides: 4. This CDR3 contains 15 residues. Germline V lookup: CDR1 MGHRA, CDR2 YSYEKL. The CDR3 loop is CASSQGTSGGYEQYF. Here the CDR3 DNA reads TGCGCCAGCAGCCAGGGGACTAGCGGTGGCTACGAGCAGTACTTC.

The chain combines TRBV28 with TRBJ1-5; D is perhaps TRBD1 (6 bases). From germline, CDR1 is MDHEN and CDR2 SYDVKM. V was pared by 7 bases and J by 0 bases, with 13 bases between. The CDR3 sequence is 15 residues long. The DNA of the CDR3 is TGTGCCAGCACTTTCAGGGGCTATAGCAATCAGCCCCAGCATTTT. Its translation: CASTFRGYSNQPQHF. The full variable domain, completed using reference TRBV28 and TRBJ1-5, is DVKVTQSSRYLVKRTGEKVFLECVQDMDHENMFWYRQDPGLGLRLIYFSYDVKMKEKGDIPEGYSVSREKKERFSLILESASTNQTSMYLCASTFRGYSNQPQHFGDGTRLSIL.

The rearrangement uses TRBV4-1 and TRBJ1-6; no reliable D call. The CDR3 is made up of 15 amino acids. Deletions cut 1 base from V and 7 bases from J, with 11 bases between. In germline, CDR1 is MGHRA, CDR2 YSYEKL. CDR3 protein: CASSQVVITNSPLHF. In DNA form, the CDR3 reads TGCGCCAGCAGCCAAGTGGTCATTACAAATTCACCCCTCCACTTT.

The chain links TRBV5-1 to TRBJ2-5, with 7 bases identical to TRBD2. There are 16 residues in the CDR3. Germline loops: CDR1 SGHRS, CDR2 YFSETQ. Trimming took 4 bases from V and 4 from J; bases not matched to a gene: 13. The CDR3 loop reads CASSLREGGEAETQYF. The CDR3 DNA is TGCGCCAGCAGCCTCCGAGAGGGAGGGGAAGCAGAGACCCAGTACTTC.

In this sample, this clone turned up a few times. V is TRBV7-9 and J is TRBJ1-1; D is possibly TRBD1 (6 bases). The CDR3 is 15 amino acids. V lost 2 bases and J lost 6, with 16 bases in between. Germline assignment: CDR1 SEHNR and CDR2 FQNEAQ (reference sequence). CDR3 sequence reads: CASSLTPYREAEAFF. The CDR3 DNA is TGTGCCAGCAGCTTAACCCCCTACAGGGAAGCTGAAGCTTTCTTT. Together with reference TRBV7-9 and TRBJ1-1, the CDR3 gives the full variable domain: DTGVSQNPRHKITKRGQNVTFRCDPISEHNRLYWYRQTLGQGPEFLTYFQNEAQLEKSRLLSDRFSAERPKGSFSTLEIQRTEQGDSAMYLCASSLTPYREAEAFFGQGTRLTVV.

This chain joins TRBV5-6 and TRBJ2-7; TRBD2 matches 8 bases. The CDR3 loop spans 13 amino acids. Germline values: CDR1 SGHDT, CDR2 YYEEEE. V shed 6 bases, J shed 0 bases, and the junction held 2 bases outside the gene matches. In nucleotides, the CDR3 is TGTGCCAGCACGCGGGGGGCCTCCTACGAGCAGTACTTC. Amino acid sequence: CASTRGASYEQYF.

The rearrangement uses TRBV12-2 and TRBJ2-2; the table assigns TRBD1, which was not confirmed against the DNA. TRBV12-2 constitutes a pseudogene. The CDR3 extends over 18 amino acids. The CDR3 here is CASRLARFVTGKAGELFF. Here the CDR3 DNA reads TGTGCAAGTCGCTTAGCGCGATTCGTGACAGGGAAGGCCGGGGAGCTGTTTTTT.

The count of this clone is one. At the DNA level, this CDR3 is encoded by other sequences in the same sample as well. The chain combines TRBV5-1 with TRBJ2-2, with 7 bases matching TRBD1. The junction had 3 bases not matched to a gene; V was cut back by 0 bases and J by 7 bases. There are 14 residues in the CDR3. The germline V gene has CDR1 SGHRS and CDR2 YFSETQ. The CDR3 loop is CASSLGQGIGELFF. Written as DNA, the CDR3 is TGCGCCAGCAGCTTGGGACAGGGAATCGGGGAGCTGTTTTTT.

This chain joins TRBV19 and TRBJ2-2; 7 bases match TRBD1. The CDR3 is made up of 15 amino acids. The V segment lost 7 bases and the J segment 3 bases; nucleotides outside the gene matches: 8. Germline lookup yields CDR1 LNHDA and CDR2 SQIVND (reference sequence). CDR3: CASMPRQGYTGELFF. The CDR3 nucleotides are TGTGCCAGTATGCCCCGACAGGGTTACACCGGGGAGCTGTTTTTT. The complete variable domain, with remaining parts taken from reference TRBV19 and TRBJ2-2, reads DGGITQSPKYLFRKEGQNVTLSCEQNLNHDAMYWYRQDPGQGLRLIYYSQIVNDFQKGDIAEGYSVSREKKESFPLTVTSAQKNPTAFYLCASMPRQGYTGELFFGEGSRLTVL.

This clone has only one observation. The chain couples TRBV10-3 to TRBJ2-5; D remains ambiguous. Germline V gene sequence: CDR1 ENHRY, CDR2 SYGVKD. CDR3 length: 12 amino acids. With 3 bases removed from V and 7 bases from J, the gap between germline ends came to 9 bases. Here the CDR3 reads CAISEGDGTQYF. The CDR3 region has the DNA TGTGCCATCAGTGAAGGAGACGGGACCCAGTACTTC.

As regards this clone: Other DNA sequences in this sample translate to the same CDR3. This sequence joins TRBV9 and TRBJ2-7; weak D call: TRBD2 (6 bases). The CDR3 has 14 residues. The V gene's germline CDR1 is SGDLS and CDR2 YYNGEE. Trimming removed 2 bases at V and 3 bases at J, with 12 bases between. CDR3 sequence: CASSVGTSGYEQYF. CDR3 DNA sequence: TGTGCCAGCAGCGTGGGGACTTCAGGCTACGAGCAGTACTTC.

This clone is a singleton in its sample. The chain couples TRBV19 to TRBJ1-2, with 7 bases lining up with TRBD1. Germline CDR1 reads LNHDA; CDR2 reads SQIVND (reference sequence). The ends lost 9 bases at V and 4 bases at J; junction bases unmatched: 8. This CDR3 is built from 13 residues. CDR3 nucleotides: TGTGCCAGCACAGAGGACAGGATCTATGGCTACACCTTC. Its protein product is CASTEDRIYGYTF.

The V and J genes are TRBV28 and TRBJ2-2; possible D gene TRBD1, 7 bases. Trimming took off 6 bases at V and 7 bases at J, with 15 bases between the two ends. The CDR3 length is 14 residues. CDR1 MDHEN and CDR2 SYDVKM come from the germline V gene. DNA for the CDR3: TGTGCCAGCAGCCCAGGGGGAGGATTCGGGGAGCTGTTTTTT. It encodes CASSPGGGFGELFF.

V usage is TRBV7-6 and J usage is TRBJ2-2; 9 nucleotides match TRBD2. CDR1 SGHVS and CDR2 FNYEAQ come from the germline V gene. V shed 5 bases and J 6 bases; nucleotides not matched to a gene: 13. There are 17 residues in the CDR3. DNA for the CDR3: TGTGCCAGCAGCCGAGATCGGGCGGGGGGGCCCCCCGGGGAGCTGTTTTTT. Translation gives CASSRDRAGGPPGELFF.

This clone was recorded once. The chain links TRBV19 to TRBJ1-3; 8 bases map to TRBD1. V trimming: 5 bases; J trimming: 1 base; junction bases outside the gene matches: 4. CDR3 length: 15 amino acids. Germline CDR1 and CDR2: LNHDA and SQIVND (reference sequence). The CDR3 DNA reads TGTGCCAGTAGTCCCGGGACAGGATCTGGAAACACCATATATTTT. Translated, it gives CASSPGTGSGNTIYF. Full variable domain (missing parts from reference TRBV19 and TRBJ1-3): DGGITQSPKYLFRKEGQNVTLSCEQNLNHDAMYWYRQDPGQGLRLIYYSQIVNDFQKGDIAEGYSVSREKKESFPLTVTSAQKNPTAFYLCASSPGTGSGNTIYFGEGSWLTVV.

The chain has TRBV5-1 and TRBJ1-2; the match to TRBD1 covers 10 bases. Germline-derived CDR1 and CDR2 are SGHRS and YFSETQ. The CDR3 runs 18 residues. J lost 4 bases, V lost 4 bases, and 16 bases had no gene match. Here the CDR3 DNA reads TGCGCCAGCAGCGTGGGACAGGGGAACGTAATTCGCGGCTATGGCTACACCTTC. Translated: CASSVGQGNVIRGYGYTF.

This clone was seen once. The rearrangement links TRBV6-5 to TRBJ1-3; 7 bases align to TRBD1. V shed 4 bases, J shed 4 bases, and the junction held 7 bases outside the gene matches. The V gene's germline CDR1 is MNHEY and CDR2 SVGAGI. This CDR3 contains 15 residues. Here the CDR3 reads CASSFNRDSGNTIYF. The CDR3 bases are TGTGCCAGCAGTTTTAACCGGGACAGCGGAAACACCATATATTTT.

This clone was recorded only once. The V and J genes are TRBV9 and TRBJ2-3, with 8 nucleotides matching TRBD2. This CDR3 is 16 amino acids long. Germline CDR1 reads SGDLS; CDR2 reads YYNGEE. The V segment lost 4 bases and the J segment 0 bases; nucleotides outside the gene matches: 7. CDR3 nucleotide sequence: TGTGCCAGCAGCCCGTGGACTAGCTGGAGCACAGATACGCAGTATTTT. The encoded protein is CASSPWTSWSTDTQYF.

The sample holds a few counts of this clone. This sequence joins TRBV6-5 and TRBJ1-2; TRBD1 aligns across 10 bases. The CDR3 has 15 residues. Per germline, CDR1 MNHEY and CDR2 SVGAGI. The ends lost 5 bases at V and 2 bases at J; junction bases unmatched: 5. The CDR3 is CASSPQGQGNYGYTF. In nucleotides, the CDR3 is TGTGCCAGCAGTCCCCAGGGACAGGGGAACTATGGCTACACCTTC.

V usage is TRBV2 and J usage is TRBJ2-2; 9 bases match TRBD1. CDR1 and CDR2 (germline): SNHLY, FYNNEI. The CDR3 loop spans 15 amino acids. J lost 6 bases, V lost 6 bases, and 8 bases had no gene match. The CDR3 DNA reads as TGTGCCAGCAGGGGGACAGGGAAAGTCGCCGGGGAGCTGTTTTTT. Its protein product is CASRGTGKVAGELFF.

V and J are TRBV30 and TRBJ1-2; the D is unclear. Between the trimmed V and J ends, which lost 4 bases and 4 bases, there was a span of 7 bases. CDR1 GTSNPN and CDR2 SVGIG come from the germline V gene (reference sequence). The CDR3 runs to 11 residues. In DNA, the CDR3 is TGTGCCTGGACCGGGAGCTATGGCTACACCTTC. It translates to CAWTGSYGYTF.

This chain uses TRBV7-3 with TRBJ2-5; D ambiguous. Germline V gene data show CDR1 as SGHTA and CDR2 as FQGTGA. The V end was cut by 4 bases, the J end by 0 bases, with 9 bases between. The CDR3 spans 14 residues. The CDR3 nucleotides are TGTGCCAGCAGCTCGCGGATTTACCAAGAGACCCAGTACTTC. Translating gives CASSSRIYQETQYF. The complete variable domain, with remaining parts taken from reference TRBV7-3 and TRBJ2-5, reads GAGVSQTPSNKVTEKGKYVELRCDPISGHTALYWYRQSLGQGPEFLIYFQGTGAADDSGLPNDRFFAVRPEGSVSTLKIQRTERGDSAVYLCASSSRIYQETQYFGPGTRLLVL.

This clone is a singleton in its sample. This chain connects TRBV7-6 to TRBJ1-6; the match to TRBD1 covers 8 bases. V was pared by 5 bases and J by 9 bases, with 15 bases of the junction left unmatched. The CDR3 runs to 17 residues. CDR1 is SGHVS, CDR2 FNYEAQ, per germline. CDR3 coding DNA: TGTGCCAGCAGCCACGGATCGCTTCAGGGGGCAGGTTCACCCCTCCACTTT. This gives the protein CASSHGSLQGAGSPLHF.

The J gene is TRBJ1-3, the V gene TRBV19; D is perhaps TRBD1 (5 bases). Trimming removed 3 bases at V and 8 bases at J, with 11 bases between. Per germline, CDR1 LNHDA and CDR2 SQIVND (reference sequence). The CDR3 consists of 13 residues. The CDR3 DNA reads TGTGCCAGTAGTATCCAAGGGGCCTACACCATATATTTT. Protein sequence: CASSIQGAYTIYF. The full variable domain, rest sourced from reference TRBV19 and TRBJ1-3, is DGGITQSPKYLFRKEGQNVTLSCEQNLNHDAMYWYRQDPGQGLRLIYYSQIVNDFQKGDIAEGYSVSREKKESFPLTVTSAQKNPTAFYLCASSIQGAYTIYFGEGSWLTVV.

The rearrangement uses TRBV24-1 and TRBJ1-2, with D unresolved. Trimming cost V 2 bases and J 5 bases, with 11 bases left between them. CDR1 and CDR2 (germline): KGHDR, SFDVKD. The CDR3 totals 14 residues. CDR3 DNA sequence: TGTGCCACCAGTGATTCGGCCAGGCCTTATGGCTACACCTTC. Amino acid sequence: CATSDSARPYGYTF.

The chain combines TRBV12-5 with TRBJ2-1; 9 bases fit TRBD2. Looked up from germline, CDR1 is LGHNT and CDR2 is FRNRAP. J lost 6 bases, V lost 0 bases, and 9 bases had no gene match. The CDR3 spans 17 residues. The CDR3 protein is CASGLVRGGGARNEQFF. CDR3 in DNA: TGTGCTAGTGGTTTGGTACGAGGCGGGGGGGCTCGCAATGAGCAGTTCTTC.

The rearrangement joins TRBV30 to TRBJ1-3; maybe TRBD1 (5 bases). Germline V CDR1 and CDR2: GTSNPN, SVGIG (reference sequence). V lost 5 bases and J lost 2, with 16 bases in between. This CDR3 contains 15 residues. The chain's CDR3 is CAWGGLGAAGNTIYF. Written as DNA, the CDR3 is TGTGCCTGGGGGGGTCTAGGGGCCGCTGGAAACACCATATATTTT.

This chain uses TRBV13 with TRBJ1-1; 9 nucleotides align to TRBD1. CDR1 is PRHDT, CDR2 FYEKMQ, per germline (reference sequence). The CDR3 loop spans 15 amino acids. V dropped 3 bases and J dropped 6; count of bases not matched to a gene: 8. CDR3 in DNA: TGTGCCAGCAGCTTTAGGGGGACAGGGTCACCTGAAGCTTTCTTT. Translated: CASSFRGTGSPEAFF.

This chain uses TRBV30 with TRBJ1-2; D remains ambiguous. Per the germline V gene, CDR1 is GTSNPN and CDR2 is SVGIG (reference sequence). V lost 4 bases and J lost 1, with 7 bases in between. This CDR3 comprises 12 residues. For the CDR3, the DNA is TGTGCCTGGACACAGAATAACTATGGCTACACCTTC. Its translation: CAWTQNNYGYTF.